Sequencing of this T cell receptor (beta chain) was carried out in a study of shared clonotypes between healthy human individuals. This CDR3 region has 14 residues. Germline-derived CDR1 and CDR2 are MNHEY and SMNVEV (reference sequence). Trimming cost V 4 bases and J 3 bases; bases outside gene matches: 5. Sequencing was performed with immunoSEQ multiplex PCR; in TCRdb, only in-frame clones are kept and a portion is missing. Of more than 2 million clones listed, approximately 95% are singletons. The sample was naive CD4+ T cells sorted from blood. The subset is: CD45RA+ positively selected. The gene calls are TRBV27 and TRBJ1-2, with 7 bases matching TRBD1. This receptor was obtained from a man aged 18-30 years in good health. In DNA form, the CDR3 reads TGTGCCAGCAGTTCCACAGGGGTGGACTATGGCTACACCTTC. Its protein product is CASSSTGVDYGYTF.